Below are 27 T cell receptor beta chains sequenced from a single sample in a study of blood T cell repertoires in COVID-19. TCRdb's table, derived via immunoSEQ multiplex PCR, lists solely in-frame clones and lacks some. The table lists 250,000 or so clones, around nine tenths of them singletons, with approximately 2% in the top ten. Sequencing was done on a sample of peripheral blood. These receptors were taken from a man aged 25 to 45 with active or convalescent COVID-19.

The rearrangement joins TRBV6-2 or TRBV6-3 to TRBJ1-1; 8 positions agree with TRBD1. V lost 4 bases and J lost 1; bases outside the gene matches: 11. The germline CDR1 and CDR2 sequences are MNHEY and SVGEGT. This CDR3 has 17 amino acids. Here the CDR3 DNA reads TGTGCCAGCAGTTCCAATCAGGGGGCAGGAGGGAACACTGAAGCTTTCTTT. Protein product: CASSSNQGAGGNTEAFF.

This clone was picked up one time. V gene TRBV5-5 combines with J gene TRBJ1-5; maybe TRBD1 (6 bases). This CDR3 comprises 15 residues. Trimming shortened V by 4 bases and J by 2 bases, and 13 bases separated the two germline ends. CDR1 is SGHKS and CDR2 is YYEKEE in the germline V gene (reference sequence). CDR3 sequence (DNA): TGTGCCAGCAGCCTCGGGACAATGCGCAATCAGCCCCAGCATTTT. Protein sequence: CASSLGTMRNQPQHF.

This clone was seen more than once but under ten times. This chain connects TRBV10-2 to TRBJ2-1; 11 nucleotides align to TRBD2. Per the germline V gene, CDR1 is WSHSY and CDR2 is SAAADI. V shed 7 bases and J 0 bases; nucleotides not matched to a gene: 5. The CDR3 is made up of 16 amino acids. CDR3 DNA: TGCGCCAGCACTAGCGGGGGGTATCGCTCCTACAATGAGCAGTTCTTC. The encoded protein is CASTSGGYRSYNEQFF.

This chain uses TRBV3-1 (or the pseudogene TRBV3-2) with TRBJ2-7; 7 nucleotides align to TRBD1. Germline values: CDR1 LGHDT, CDR2 YNNKEL (reference sequence). V trimming: 4 bases; J trimming: 0 bases; junction bases outside the gene matches: 3. The length of the CDR3 is 14 residues. CDR3 DNA: TGTGCCAGCAGCCGACAGGGCCCCTCCTACGAGCAGTACTTC. Translating gives CASSRQGPSYEQYF.

This clone came up once. V is TRBV4-3 and J is TRBJ2-5; D unclear. The CDR3 length is 13 residues. The V end was cut by 0 bases, the J end by 4 bases, with 6 bases between. From germline, CDR1 is LGHNA and CDR2 YSLEER. CDR3 coding DNA: TGCGCCAGCAGCCAAGAAGTTAGAGAGACCCAGTACTTC. Residues: CASSQEVRETQYF.

The chain carries TRBV14 and TRBJ1-2; D unclear. The CDR3 extends over 13 amino acids. With 3 bases removed from V and 2 bases from J, the gap between germline ends came to 7 bases. Germline loops: CDR1 SGHDN, CDR2 FVKESK. DNA for the CDR3: TGTGCCAGCAGCCACGGCAGGAACTATGGCTACACCTTC. It yields the protein CASSHGRNYGYTF.

A few counts support this clone. V gene TRBV7-9 combines with J gene TRBJ2-5; 10 bases agree with TRBD1. With 5 bases clipped from V and 1 base from J, the junction kept 7 bases outside the gene matches. Germline V gene sequence: CDR1 SEHNR, CDR2 FQNEAQ (reference sequence). This CDR3 is built from 16 residues. The CDR3 sequence: CASSHTRDRGQETQYF. The CDR3 nucleotides are TGTGCCAGCAGCCACACAAGGGACAGGGGCCAAGAGACCCAGTACTTC.

The table lists this clone with a count of one. The rearrangement uses TRBV7-9 and TRBJ2-7; TRBD1 aligns across 7 bases. Germline V lookup: CDR1 SEHNR, CDR2 FQNEAQ (reference sequence). CDR3 length: 12 amino acids. V gave up 7 bases and J gave up 4 bases; unmatched junction bases: 4. CDR3 amino acids: CASTAGGYEQYF. The CDR3 region has the DNA TGTGCCAGCACCGCAGGGGGATACGAGCAGTACTTC.

This clone was seen just once. The J gene is TRBJ2-5, the V gene TRBV4-1; unclear D gene. V dropped 1 base and J dropped 5 bases, with 20 bases sitting between them. The V gene's germline CDR1 is MGHRA and CDR2 YSYEKL. The CDR3 runs to 17 residues. The CDR3 DNA follows: TGCGCCAGCAGCCAAGGACGAGGTGCCCAAGGCCGTGAGACCCAGTACTTC. It is translated as CASSQGRGAQGRETQYF.

The rearrangement links TRBV7-2 to TRBJ1-2; D remains unclear. The CDR3 is made up of 17 amino acids. V lost 1 base and J 0 bases, leaving 15 bases between the germline ends. The germline CDR1 and CDR2 sequences are SGHTA and FQGNSA. The CDR3 loop reads CASSLVSGSPTNYGYTF. DNA of the CDR3: TGTGCCAGCAGCTTAGTTAGCGGGTCGCCGACTAACTATGGCTACACCTTC.

This chain links TRBV5-1 with TRBJ1-4, with TRBD1 matching over 9 bases. CDR3 length: 16 residues. After removal of 4 bases from V and 3 bases from J, the junction contained 7 bases not matched to a gene. CDR1 SGHRS and CDR2 YFSETQ come from the germline V gene. CDR3 region: CASSRGQGGANEKLFF. CDR3 nucleotide sequence: TGCGCCAGCAGCCGGGGACAGGGCGGGGCTAATGAAAAACTGTTTTTT.

This chain connects TRBV7-9 to TRBJ1-3; D is unclear. The ends were cut back, 7 bases at V and 2 bases at J, with 15 bases in the middle. Germline V CDR1 and CDR2: SEHNR, FQNEAQ (reference sequence). This CDR3 spans 15 amino acids. In nucleotides, the CDR3 is TGTGCCAGCACCCCTCGAGGGTTAGCTGGAAACACCATATATTTT. The encoded protein is CASTPRGLAGNTIYF.

The genes are TRBV7-8 and TRBJ2-1; TRBD1 aligns across 9 bases. V gave up 5 bases and J gave up 5 bases; unmatched junction bases: 10. Germline V CDR1 and CDR2: SGHVS, FQNEAQ. The CDR3 spans 16 residues. CDR3 DNA sequence: TGTGCCAGCAGCCCCTATTGGACAGGGGATAACAATGAGCAGTTCTTC. Amino acids: CASSPYWTGDNNEQFF. The complete variable domain, with remaining parts taken from reference TRBV7-8 and TRBJ2-1, reads GAGVSQSPRYKVAKRGQDVALRCDPISGHVSLFWYQQALGQGPEFLTYFQNEAQLDKSGLPSDRFFAERPEGSVSTLKIQRTQQEDSAVYLCASSPYWTGDNNEQFFGPGTRLTVL.

CDR3: CASSWLEGNTIYF. In nucleotides, the CDR3 is TGTGCCAGTAGTTGGTTGGAGGGAAACACCATATATTTT. The J gene is TRBJ1-3, the V gene TRBV19; D not certain. With 5 bases removed from V and 4 bases from J, the gap between germline ends came to 9 bases. CDR1 is LNHDA and CDR2 is SQIVND in the germline V gene (reference sequence). CDR3 length: 13 amino acids.

This clone was seen a few times. The V call is TRBV20-1, the J call TRBJ1-6; 8 positions agree with TRBD1. The CDR3 spans 15 residues. Germline-derived CDR1 and CDR2 are DFQATT and SNEGSKA (reference sequence). Trimming removed 3 bases from V and 9 bases from J; junction bases left unmatched: 10. CDR3 in DNA: TGCAGTGCTAGTTTATGGCAGGGGGCTGGTTCACCCCTCCACTTT. It is translated as CSASLWQGAGSPLHF.

V usage is TRBV9 and J usage is TRBJ2-1, with 13 bases that match TRBD2. In germline, CDR1 is SGDLS, CDR2 YYNGEE. V lost 4 bases, J lost 9 bases, and 7 bases stayed unmatched. The CDR3 runs 15 residues. The CDR3 loop is CASSLGTSGVGEQFF. The CDR3 coding sequence is TGTGCCAGCAGCCTCGGGACTAGCGGGGTTGGTGAGCAGTTCTTC.

The V call is TRBV7-9, the J call TRBJ1-2, with TRBD1 identical over 7 bases. The CDR3 length is 16 residues. With 6 bases clipped from V and 5 bases from J, the junction kept 15 bases outside the gene matches. Germline V gene data show CDR1 as SEHNR and CDR2 as FQNEAQ (reference sequence). The CDR3 bases are TGTGCCAGCAGTCGAGGTGATAACAGGGGAGGTTATGGCTACACCTTC. As protein: CASSRGDNRGGYGYTF.

The chain joins TRBV6-6 to TRBJ1-1; 7 bases are shared with TRBD1. V gave up 0 bases and J gave up 3 bases; unmatched junction bases: 1. CDR1 is MNHNY and CDR2 is SVGAGI in the germline V gene (reference sequence). This CDR3 is built from 14 residues. The CDR3: CASSYSGGYTEAFF. The CDR3 coding sequence is TGTGCCAGCAGTTACTCAGGGGGCTACACTGAAGCTTTCTTT.

The gene calls are TRBV9 and TRBJ2-1; 7 bases are shared with TRBD1. V lost 3 bases to trimming and J lost 4 bases; unmatched junction nucleotides: 10. CDR1 SGDLS and CDR2 YYNGEE come from the germline V gene. This CDR3 has 16 residues. Here the CDR3 DNA reads TGTGCCAGCAGCGCCCGACCGGGACAGACTTACAATGAGCAGTTCTTC. Translation gives CASSARPGQTYNEQFF.

The V call is TRBV7-9, the J call TRBJ1-2, with unresolved D. Trimming removed 0 bases from V and 0 bases from J, with 11 bases in between. Germline V lookup: CDR1 SEHNR, CDR2 FQNEAQ (reference sequence). The length of the CDR3 is 16 residues. In DNA form, the CDR3 reads TGTGCCAGCAGCTTAGCGATGCGGTCCGCTAACTATGGCTACACCTTC. Residues: CASSLAMRSANYGYTF.

The chain carries TRBV9 and TRBJ2-1; perhaps TRBD2 as D (6 bases). Trimming removed 2 bases at V and 6 bases at J, with 18 bases between. The CDR3 spans 16 residues. From germline, CDR1 is SGDLS and CDR2 YYNGEE. The CDR3 bases are TGTGCCAGCAGCGTTACGACTAGTCCCTCGTCCAATGAGCAGTTCTTC. It specifies CASSVTTSPSSNEQFF.

This CDR3 is CASSRQGAGGYTF. The CDR3 DNA reads as TGTGCCAGCAGCCGACAGGGCGCCGGTGGCTACACCTTC. The rearrangement joins TRBV14 to TRBJ1-2, with 7 bases that match TRBD1. CDR1 SGHDN and CDR2 FVKESK come from the germline V gene. Trimming at V came to 4 bases and at J to 7 bases, leaving 6 bases not matched to a gene. The CDR3 extends over 13 amino acids.

To note about this clone: This specimen includes other DNA sequences encoding the same CDR3. J is TRBJ1-2 and V is TRBV12-3 or TRBV12-4; a possible D gene is TRBD1 (5 bases). The germline V and J ends were trimmed by 3 bases and 3 bases, with 8 bases remaining between them. The CDR3 has 13 amino acids. The CDR3 sequence is CASSLDTYYGYTF. DNA for the CDR3: TGTGCCAGCAGTTTGGACACTTACTATGGCTACACCTTC.

The V call is TRBV10-1, the J call TRBJ2-1; TRBD2 agrees at 7 bases. This CDR3 region has 12 residues. Looked up from germline, CDR1 is WNHNN and CDR2 is SYGVQD (reference sequence). With V trimmed by 8 bases and J by 9 bases, 7 bases remained unmatched. In DNA form, the CDR3 reads TGCGCCAGCCGGGGGGAATTAGGTGAGCAGTTCTTC. The encoded protein is CASRGELGEQFF.

The J gene is TRBJ1-2, the V gene TRBV7-9, with D tentatively TRBD1 (6 bases). CDR1 is SEHNR, CDR2 FQNEAQ, per germline (reference sequence). V lost 10 bases to trimming and J lost 3 bases, with 15 bases between them. The CDR3 is made up of 13 amino acids. The CDR3: CAIYSTGDYGYTF. The CDR3 DNA follows: TGTGCCATCTACTCGACAGGAGACTATGGCTACACCTTC.

This clone was seen more than once but under ten times. The V call is TRBV3-1 (or the pseudogene TRBV3-2), the J call TRBJ2-1, with D tentatively TRBD2 (5 bases). V lost 4 bases, J lost 5 bases, and 6 bases lay in between. This CDR3 has 12 residues. The germline V gene has CDR1 LGHDT and CDR2 YNNKEL (reference sequence). In DNA, the CDR3 is TGTGCCAGCAGCCGTAGCGACAATGAGCAGTTCTTC. Protein product: CASSRSDNEQFF.

The rearrangement links TRBV6-5 to TRBJ1-2; D ambiguous. The V end was cut by 7 bases, the J end by 1 base, with 10 bases between. Germline V gene sequence: CDR1 MNHEY, CDR2 SVGAGI. This CDR3 is built from 13 residues. The CDR3 reads CASIPTGNYGYTF. CDR3 nucleotide sequence: TGTGCCAGCATTCCGACGGGTAACTATGGCTACACCTTC.